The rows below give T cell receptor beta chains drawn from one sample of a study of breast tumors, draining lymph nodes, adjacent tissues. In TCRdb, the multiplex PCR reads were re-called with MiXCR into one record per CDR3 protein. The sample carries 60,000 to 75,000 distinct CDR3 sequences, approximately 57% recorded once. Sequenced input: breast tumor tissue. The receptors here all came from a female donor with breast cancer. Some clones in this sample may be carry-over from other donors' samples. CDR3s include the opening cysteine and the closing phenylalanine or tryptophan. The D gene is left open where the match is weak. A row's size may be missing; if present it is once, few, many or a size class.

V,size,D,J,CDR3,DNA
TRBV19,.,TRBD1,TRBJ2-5,CASSIGGTGGETQYF,TGTGCCAGTAGTATAGGGGGGACAGGTGGAGAGACCCAGTACTTC
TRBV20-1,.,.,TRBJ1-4,CSASRDKLFF,TGCAGTGCTTCCCGGGACAAACTGTTTTTT
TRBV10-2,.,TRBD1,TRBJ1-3,CASSVDRASGNTIYF,TGCGCCAGCAGTGTCGACAGGGCCTCTGGAAACACCATATATTTT
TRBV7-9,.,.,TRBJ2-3,CASSPIGGTDTQYF,TGTGCCAGCAGCCCCATCGGGGGAACAGATACGCAGTATTTT
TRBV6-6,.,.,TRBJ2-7,CASSYTVEQYF,TGTGCCAGCAGTTACACCGTCGAGCAGTACTTC
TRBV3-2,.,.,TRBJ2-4,CASSQDEEGPTRDTIQYF,TGTGCCAGCAGCCAAGATGAGGAGGGGCCGACTCGGGATACCATTCAGTACTTC
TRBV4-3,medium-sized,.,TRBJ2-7,CASSLFGGAYEQYF,TGCGCCAGCAGCCTTTTCGGGGGAGCCTACGAGCAGTACTTC
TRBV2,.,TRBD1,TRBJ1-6,CASSEAVPGQGSYNSPLHF,TGTGCCAGCAGTGAAGCGGTTCCGGGACAGGGCTCCTATAATTCACCCCTCCACTTT
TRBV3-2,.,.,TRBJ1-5,CASSLDGNQPQHF,TGCGCCAGCAGCCTCGACGGCAATCAGCCCCAGCATTTT
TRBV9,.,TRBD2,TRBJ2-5,CASSYQRGDQETQYF,TGTGCCAGCAGTTACCAGCGGGGGGACCAAGAGACCCAGTACTTC
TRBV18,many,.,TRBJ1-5,CASSPSIVSGSNQPQHF,TGTGCCAGCTCACCTTCGATAGTGTCAGGGAGCAATCAGCCCCAGCATTTT
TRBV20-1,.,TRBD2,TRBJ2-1,CSALAGGAYNEQFF,TGCAGTGCTCTAGCGGGAGGGGCCTACAATGAGCAGTTCTTC
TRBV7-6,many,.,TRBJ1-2,CASSLEQNYGYTF,TGTGCCAGCAGCTTAGAACAAAACTATGGCTACACCTTC
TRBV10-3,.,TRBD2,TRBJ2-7,CAISESGVGGEQYF,TGTGCCATCAGTGAGTCGGGTGTCGGGGGGGAGCAGTACTTC
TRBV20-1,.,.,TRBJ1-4,CSARAPWDGEKLFF,TGCAGTGCTAGAGCCCCGTGGGACGGTGAAAAACTGTTTTTT
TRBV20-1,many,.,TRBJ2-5,CSARESAGETQYF,TGCAGTGCTAGAGAGTCGGCCGGAGAGACCCAGTACTTC
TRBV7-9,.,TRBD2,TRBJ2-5,CASSLVGGRGETQYF,TGTGCCAGCAGCTTAGTCGGCGGGAGGGGAGAGACCCAGTACTTC
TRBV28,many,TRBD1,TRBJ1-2,CASSSPGTGNYGYTF,TGTGCCAGCAGTTCCCCGGGGACAGGGAACTATGGCTACACCTTC
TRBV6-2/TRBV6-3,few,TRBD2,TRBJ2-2,CAGSSPGLAENTGELFF,TGTGCCGGCAGTTCCCCGGGACTAGCGGAGAACACCGGGGAGCTGTTTTTT
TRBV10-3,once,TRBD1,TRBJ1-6,CAISVDRASPLHF,TGTGCCATCAGTGTTGACAGGGCATCACCCCTCCACTTT
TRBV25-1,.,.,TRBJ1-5,CAREIGGGGQPQHF,TGTGCTAGAGAGATTGGGGGGGGCGGTCAGCCCCAGCATTTT
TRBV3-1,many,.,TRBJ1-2,CASSHASAGAYGYTF,TGTGCCAGCAGCCACGCCTCAGCAGGAGCCTATGGCTACACCTTC
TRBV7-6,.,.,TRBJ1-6,CASSLGPGGSPLHF,TGTGCCAGCAGCTTAGGCCCGGGAGGTTCACCCCTCCACTTT
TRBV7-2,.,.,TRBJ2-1,CASSLAGYEQFF,TGTGCCAGCAGCTTAGCGGGGTATGAGCAGTTCTTC
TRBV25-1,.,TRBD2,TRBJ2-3,CASQDPPGLAGVDPTDTQYF,TGTGCCAGCCAAGATCCACCGGGACTAGCGGGAGTGGACCCCACAGATACGCAGTATTTT
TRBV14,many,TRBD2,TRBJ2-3,CASSQLLLAGGTDTQYF,TGTGCCAGCAGCCAGCTCCTCCTAGCGGGGGGCACAGATACGCAGTATTTT
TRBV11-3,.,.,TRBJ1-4,CASSFTSREKLFF,TGTGCCAGCAGCTTCACGTCCCGTGAAAAACTGTTTTTT
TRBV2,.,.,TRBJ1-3,CASNPNSDSGNTIYF,TGTGCCAGCAACCCGAACTCGGACTCTGGAAACACCATATATTTT
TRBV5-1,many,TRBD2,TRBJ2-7,CASSIGTSGSGEQYF,TGCGCCAGCAGCATAGGGACTAGCGGGAGTGGCGAGCAGTACTTC
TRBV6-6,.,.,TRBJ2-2,CASSEDRITGELFF,TGTGCCAGCAGTGAGGACCGTATCACCGGGGAGCTGTTTTTT
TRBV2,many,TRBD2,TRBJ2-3,CASMLGLAADTQYF,TGTGCCAGCATGCTGGGACTAGCGGCAGATACGCAGTATTTT
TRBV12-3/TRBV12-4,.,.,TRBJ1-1,CASSFGQSTEAFF,TGTGCCAGCAGTTTCGGACAGAGCACTGAAGCTTTCTTT
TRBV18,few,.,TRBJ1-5,CASSPLSGARQPQHF,TGTGCCAGCTCACCATTATCCGGGGCGCGGCAGCCCCAGCATTTT
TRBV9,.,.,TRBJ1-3,CASSGGLPGDTIYF,TGTGCCAGCAGCGGGGGACTCCCGGGGGACACCATATATTTT
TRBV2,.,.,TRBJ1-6,CASSVRGGVNSPLHF,TGTGCCAGCAGTGTGCGGGGGGGCGTTAATTCACCCCTCCACTTT
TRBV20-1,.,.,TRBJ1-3,CSARPRVAGNTIYF,TGCAGTGCTAGACCTAGGGTAGCTGGAAACACCATATATTTT
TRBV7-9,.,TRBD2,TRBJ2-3,CASSQPRLAGGGDTQYF,TGTGCCAGCAGCCAGCCCCGTCTAGCGGGAGGCGGAGATACGCAGTATTTT
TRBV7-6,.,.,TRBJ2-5,CASSLGGYQETQYF,TGTGCCAGCAGCTTAGGGGGGTACCAAGAGACCCAGTACTTC
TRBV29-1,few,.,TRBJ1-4,CSASTAGLEKLFF,TGCAGCGCCTCGACAGCGGGCCTGGAAAAACTGTTTTTT
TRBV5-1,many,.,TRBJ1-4,CASSLGGGRVDEKLFF,TGCGCCAGCAGCCTCGGAGGAGGAAGGGTGGACGAAAAACTGTTTTTT
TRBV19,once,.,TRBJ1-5,CASRGAPGLSNQPQHF,TGTGCCAGCCGTGGGGCCCCTGGGTTAAGCAATCAGCCCCAGCATTTT
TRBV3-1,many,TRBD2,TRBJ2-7,CASSEVASGSYEQYF,TGTGCCAGCAGCGAAGTGGCTAGCGGGTCCTACGAGCAGTACTTC
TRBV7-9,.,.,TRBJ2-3,CASRSGVTDTQYF,TGTGCCAGCAGGTCAGGAGTCACAGATACGCAGTATTTT